This TCR beta chain was recorded in a study of cytomegalovirus exposure and HLA in healthy donors. PCR primers comprised 60 Vbeta and 13 Jbeta primers. TCRdb's table, derived via immunoSEQ multiplex PCR, lists solely in-frame clones and lacks some. The sample shows 85,000 to 100,000 clones, roughly 70% of them seen only once. Note on this clone: The antigen is undetermined.

General study results and limits: Near-uniform donor sequencing depth was presumed by presence/absence analyses. Most sequenced TCRs were rare (though some public TCRs occurred in many donors).

The TCR sequence derives from a man aged 45-60 years in good health and CMV-seronegative. Sequencing was performed on PBMCs.

The CDR3 DNA reads TGCGCCAGCAGCTTGGTCAGGGCCCCCTACAATGAGCAGTTCTTC. This sequence encodes CASSLVRAPYNEQFF. The rearrangement joins TRBV5-1 to TRBJ2-1; perhaps TRBD1 as D (5 bases). The ends were cut back, 0 bases at V and 2 bases at J, with 9 bases in the middle. The CDR3 has 15 residues. CDR1 SGHRS and CDR2 YFSETQ come from the germline V gene.